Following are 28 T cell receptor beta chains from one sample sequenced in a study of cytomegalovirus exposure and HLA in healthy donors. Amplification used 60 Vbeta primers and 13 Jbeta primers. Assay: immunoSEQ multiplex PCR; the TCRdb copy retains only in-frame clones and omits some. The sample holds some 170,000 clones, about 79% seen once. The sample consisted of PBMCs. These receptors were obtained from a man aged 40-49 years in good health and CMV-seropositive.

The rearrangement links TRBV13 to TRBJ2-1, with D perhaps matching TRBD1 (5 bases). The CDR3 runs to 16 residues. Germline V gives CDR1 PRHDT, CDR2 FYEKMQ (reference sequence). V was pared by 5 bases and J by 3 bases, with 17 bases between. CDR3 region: CASSVTMGRDYNEQFF. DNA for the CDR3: TGTGCCAGCAGCGTAACAATGGGGCGCGACTACAATGAGCAGTTCTTC.

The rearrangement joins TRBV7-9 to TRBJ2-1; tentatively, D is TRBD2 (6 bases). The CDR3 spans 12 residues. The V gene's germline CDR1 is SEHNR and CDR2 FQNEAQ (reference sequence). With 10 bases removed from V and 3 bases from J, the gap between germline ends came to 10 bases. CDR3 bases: TGTGCCACCACGGGGGTCTACAATGAGCAGTTCTTC. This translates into CATTGVYNEQFF.

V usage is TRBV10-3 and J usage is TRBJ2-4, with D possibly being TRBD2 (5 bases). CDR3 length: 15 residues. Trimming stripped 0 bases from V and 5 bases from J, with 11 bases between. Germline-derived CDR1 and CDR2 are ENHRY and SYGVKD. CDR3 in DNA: TGTGCCATCAGTGAGTCCAGACTACGCGAAAACATTCAGTACTTC. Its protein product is CAISESRLRENIQYF.

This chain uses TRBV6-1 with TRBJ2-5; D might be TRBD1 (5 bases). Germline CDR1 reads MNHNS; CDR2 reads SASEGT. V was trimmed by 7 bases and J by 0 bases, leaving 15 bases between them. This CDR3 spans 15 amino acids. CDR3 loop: CASKRVTANQETQYF. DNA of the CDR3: TGTGCCAGCAAACGCGTGACAGCGAACCAAGAGACCCAGTACTTC.

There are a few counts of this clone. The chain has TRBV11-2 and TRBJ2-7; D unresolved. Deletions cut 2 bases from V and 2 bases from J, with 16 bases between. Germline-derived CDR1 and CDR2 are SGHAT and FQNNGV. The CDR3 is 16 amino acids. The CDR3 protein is CASSLFLGDATYEQYF. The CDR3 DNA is TGTGCCAGCAGCTTATTCCTGGGCGACGCGACCTACGAGCAGTACTTC.

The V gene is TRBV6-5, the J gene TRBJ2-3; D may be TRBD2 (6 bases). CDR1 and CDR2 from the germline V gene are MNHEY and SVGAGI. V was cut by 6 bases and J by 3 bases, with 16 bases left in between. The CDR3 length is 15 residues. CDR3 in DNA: TGTGCCAGCAGGCAGAGAAGCGGGCCAACAGATACGCAGTATTTT. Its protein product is CASRQRSGPTDTQYF.

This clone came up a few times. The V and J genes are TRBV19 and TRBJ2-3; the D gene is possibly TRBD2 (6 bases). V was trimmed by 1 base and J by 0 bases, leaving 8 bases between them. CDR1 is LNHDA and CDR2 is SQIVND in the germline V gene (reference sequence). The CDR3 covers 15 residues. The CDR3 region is CASSIGRGSTDTQYF. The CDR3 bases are TGTGCCAGTAGTATAGGGCGGGGAAGCACAGATACGCAGTATTTT.

The CDR3 spells CASSEAPGNYGYTF. The CDR3 nucleotides are TGTGCCAGCAGTGAAGCACCGGGGAACTATGGCTACACCTTC. The chain recombines TRBV2 with TRBJ1-2; D is unclear. V lost 0 bases and J lost 2, with 7 bases in between. The CDR3 length is 14 residues. Per germline, CDR1 SNHLY and CDR2 FYNNEI. The full variable domain, completed using reference TRBV2 and TRBJ1-2, is EPEVTQTPSHQVTQMGQEVILRCVPISNHLYFYWYRQILGQKVEFLVSFYNNEISEKSEIFDDQFSVERPDGSNFTLKIRSTKLEDSAMYFCASSEAPGNYGYTFGSGTRLTVV.

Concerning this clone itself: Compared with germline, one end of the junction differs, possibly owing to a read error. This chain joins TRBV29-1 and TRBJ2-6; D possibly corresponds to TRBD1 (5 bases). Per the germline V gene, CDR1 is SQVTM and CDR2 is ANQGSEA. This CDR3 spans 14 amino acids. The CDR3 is CSVWSISGANGLTF. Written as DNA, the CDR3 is TGCAGCGTTTGGTCCATCTCTGGGGCCAACGGCCTGACTTTC.

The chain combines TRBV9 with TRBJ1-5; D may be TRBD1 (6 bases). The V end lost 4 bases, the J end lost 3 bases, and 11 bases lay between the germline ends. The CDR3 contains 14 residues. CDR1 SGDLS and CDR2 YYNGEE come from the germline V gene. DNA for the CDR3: TGTGCCAGCAGCAAGTGGGACAACAATCAGCCCCAGCATTTT. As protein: CASSKWDNNQPQHF.

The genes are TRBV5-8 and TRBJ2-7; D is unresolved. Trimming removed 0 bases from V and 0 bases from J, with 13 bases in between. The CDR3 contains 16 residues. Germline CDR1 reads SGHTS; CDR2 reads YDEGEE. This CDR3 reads CASSLAYSRPSYEQYF. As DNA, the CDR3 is TGTGCCAGCAGCTTGGCATACAGCCGACCCTCCTACGAGCAGTACTTC.

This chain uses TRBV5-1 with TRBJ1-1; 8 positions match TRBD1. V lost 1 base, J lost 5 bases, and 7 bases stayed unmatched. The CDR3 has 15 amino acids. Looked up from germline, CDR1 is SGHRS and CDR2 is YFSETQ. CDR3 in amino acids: CASSLSTGGGTEAFF. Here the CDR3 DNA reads TGCGCCAGCAGCTTGTCTACAGGGGGAGGTACTGAAGCTTTCTTT. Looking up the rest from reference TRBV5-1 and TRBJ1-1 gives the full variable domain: KAGVTQTPRYLIKTRGQQVTLSCSPISGHRSVSWYQQTPGQGLQFLFEYFSETQRNKGNFPGRFSGRQFSNSRSEMNVSTLELGDSALYLCASSLSTGGGTEAFFGQGTRLTVV.

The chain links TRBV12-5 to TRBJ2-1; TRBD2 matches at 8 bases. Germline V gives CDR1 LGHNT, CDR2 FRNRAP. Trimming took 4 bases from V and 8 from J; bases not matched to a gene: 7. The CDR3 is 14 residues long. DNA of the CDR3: TGTGCTAGTGGTTCGTTCGGACTAGCAGATGAGCAGTTCTTC. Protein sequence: CASGSFGLADEQFF.

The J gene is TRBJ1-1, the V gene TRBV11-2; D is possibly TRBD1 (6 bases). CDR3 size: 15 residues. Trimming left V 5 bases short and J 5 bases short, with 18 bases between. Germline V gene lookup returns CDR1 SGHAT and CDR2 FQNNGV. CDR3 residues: CASSGATGGATEAFF. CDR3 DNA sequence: TGTGCCAGCAGCGGAGCGACAGGAGGCGCAACTGAAGCTTTCTTT.

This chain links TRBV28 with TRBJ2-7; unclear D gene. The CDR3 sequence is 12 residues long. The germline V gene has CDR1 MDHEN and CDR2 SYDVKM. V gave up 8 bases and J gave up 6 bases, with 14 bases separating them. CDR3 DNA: TGTGCCAGCCAAGAACTCGGCGGCGAGCAGTACTTC. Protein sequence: CASQELGGEQYF.

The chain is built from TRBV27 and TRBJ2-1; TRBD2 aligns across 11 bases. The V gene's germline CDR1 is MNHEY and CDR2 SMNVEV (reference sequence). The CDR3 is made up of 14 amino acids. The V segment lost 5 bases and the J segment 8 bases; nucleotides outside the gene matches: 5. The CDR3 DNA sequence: TGTGCCAGCAGTCCCGGGACTAGCGGACATGAGCAGTTCTTC. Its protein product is CASSPGTSGHEQFF.

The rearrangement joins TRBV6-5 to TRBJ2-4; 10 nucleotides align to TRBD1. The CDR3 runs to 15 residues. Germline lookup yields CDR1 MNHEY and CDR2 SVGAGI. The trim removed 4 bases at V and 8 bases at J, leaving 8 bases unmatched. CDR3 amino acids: CASSFSDRGTDIQYF. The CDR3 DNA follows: TGTGCCAGCAGTTTCTCGGACAGGGGGACAGACATTCAGTACTTC.

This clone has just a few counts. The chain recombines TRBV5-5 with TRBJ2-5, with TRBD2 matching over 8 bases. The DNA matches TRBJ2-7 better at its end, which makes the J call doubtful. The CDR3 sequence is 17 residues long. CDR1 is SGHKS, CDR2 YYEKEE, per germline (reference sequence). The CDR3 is CASSQDRRLAGTYEQYF. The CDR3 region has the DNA TGTGCCAGCAGCCAAGATCGGAGGCTAGCGGGTACCTACGAGCAGTACTTC.

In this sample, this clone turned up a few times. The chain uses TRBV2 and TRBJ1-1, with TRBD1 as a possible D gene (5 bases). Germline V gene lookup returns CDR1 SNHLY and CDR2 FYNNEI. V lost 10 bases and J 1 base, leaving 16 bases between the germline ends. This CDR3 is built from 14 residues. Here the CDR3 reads CAKWAEQENTEAFF. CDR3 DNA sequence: TGTGCCAAATGGGCCGAACAGGAGAACACTGAAGCTTTCTTT.

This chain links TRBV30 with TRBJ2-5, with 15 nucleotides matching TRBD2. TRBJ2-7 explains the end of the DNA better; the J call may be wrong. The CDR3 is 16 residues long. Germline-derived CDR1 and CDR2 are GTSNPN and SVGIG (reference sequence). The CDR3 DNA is TGTGCCTGGAGTCTTAACGGACTAGCGGGAGGGTACGAGCAGTACTTC. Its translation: CAWSLNGLAGGYEQYF.

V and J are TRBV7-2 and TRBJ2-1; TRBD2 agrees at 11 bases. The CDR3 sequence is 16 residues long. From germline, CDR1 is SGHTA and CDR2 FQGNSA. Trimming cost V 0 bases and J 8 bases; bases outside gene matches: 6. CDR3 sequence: CASSLAGSGRGDEQFF. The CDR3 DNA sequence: TGTGCCAGCAGCTTAGCGGGTAGCGGGAGGGGGGATGAGCAGTTCTTC.

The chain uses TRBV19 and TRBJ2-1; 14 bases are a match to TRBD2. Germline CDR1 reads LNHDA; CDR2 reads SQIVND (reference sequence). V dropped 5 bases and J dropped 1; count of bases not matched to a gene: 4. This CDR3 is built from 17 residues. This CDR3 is CASSSRTSGRSYNEQFF. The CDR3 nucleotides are TGTGCCAGTAGTTCCCGGACTAGCGGGAGGTCCTACAATGAGCAGTTCTTC.

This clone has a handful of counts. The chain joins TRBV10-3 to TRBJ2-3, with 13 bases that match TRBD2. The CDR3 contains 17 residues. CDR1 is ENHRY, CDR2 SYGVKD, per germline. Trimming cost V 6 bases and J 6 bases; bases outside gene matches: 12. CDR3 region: CAISRTGLAGEVDTQYF. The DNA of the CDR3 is TGTGCCATCAGCCGAACCGGACTAGCGGGAGAAGTCGATACGCAGTATTTT.

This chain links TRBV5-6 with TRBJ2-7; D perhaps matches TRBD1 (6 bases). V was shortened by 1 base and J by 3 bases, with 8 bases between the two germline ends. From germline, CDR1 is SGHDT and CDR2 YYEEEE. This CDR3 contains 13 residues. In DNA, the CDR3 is TGTGCCAGCAGCTTGACGGACAGCTACGAGCAGTACTTC. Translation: CASSLTDSYEQYF. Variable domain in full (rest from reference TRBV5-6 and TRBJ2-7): DAGVTQSPTHLIKTRGQQVTLRCSPKSGHDTVSWYQQALGQGPQFIFQYYEEEERQRGNFPDRFSGHQFPNYSSELNVNALLLGDSALYLCASSLTDSYEQYFGPGTRLTVT.

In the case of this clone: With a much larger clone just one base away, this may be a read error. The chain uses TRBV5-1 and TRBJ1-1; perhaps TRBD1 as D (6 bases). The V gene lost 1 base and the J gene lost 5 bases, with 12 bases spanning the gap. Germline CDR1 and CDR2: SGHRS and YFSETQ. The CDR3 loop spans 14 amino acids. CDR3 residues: CASSLSGTRTEAFF. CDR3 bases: TGCGCCAGCAGCTTGTCCGGGACAAGGACTGAAGCTTTCTTT.

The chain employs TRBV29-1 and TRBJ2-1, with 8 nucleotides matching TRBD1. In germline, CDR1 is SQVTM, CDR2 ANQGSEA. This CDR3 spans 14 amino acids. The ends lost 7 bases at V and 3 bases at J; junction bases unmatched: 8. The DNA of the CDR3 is TGCAGCGCAAACCGGGACAGGAGCTACAATGAGCAGTTCTTC. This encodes CSANRDRSYNEQFF.

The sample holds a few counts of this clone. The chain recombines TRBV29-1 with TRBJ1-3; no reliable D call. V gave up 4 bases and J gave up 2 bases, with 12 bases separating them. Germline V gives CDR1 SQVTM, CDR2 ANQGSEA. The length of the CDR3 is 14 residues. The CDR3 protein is CSVGPDEAGNTIYF. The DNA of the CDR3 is TGCAGCGTTGGGCCAGATGAAGCTGGAAACACCATATATTTT.

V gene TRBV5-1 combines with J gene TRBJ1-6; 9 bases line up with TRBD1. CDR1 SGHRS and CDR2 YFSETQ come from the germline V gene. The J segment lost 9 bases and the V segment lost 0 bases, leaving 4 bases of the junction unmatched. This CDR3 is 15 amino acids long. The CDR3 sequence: CASSLEGTGLSPLHF. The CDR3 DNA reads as TGCGCCAGCAGCTTGGAGGGGACAGGGCTTTCACCCCTCCACTTT.